This T cell receptor (beta chain) was captured in a study of cytomegalovirus exposure and HLA in healthy donors. For the study at large: Membership in the Caucasian-associated ancestry cluster was found for around four fifths of roughly 360 genotyped donors. Overall study findings and caveats: The classifier reportedly diagnosed cytomegalovirus status with high sensitivity and specificity. Versus the roughly 640-donor mean, an Asian-associated ancestry cluster reportedly showed fewer N-insertions in a later analysis.

This PCR relied on a set of 60 Vbeta primers and 13 Jbeta primers. Generated by immunoSEQ multiplex PCR, the TCRdb table keeps only in-frame clones and is missing some. This sample has 150,000 to 200,000 clones, with over 80% found just once. Per germline, CDR1 SGHTA and CDR2 FQGNSA. The length of the CDR3 is 14 residues. Between the trimmed V and J ends, which lost 4 bases and 0 bases, there was a span of 10 bases. Healthy bone marrow donors made up the cohort. This clone was observed once. Its antigen remains unknown. Sequenced sample: PBMCs. This clonotype originated in a girl aged 10 to 17 in good health and CMV-seropositive. This chain connects TRBV7-2 to TRBJ2-7; D gene uncertain. The CDR3 region is CASSSPDNSYEQYF. The CDR3 DNA follows: TGTGCCAGCAGCTCCCCCGACAACTCCTACGAGCAGTACTTC.